Sequencing of this T cell receptor (beta chain) was carried out in a study of response to subunit inactivated influenza vaccine. Points from the study as a whole: Every seasonal influenza vaccination brings in few new T cells, the authors suggested.

MiXCR, run by TCRdb on the RT-PCR reads, gives a single entry per CDR3 protein. The sample records 750,000 to 850,000 distinct CDR3 sequences, 15% to 20% being singletons. Germline-derived CDR1 and CDR2 are SGHTA and FQGNSA. Germline trimming cut 7 bases from V and 4 bases from J; bases unmatched to any gene: 9. The CDR3 is 14 residues long. With regard to this clonotype: Its antigen is unidentified.

The clonotype was recovered from a man aged 45 to 65 who received an inactivated influenza vaccine. Sequenced here: PBMCs from blood, sampled roughly 5 days after vaccination. This chain uses TRBV7-2 with TRBJ1-1, with 7 bases that match TRBD1. As DNA, the CDR3 is TGTGCCAGCAACCAGGGGGGCGGGATCACTGAAGCTTTCTTT. Protein sequence: CASNQGGGITEAFF.